This is a list of T cell receptor beta chains from one sample in a study of graft-versus-host responses after intestinal transplantation. Using immunoSEQ multiplex PCR, the repertoire was profiled, and TCRdb retains in-frame clones only, with some absent. The profile shows around 17,000 clones, over 70% of them singletons. The sample here was PBMCs, taken roughly 110 days after intestinal transplant. These receptors were taken from a human patient who received an intestinal transplant, so some T cells may come from the graft donor. CDR3s include the opening cysteine and the closing phenylalanine or tryptophan. The order of the fields is V gene, J gene, CDR3 protein.

TRBV4-2	TRBJ2-6	CASSQGTGVDAGANVLTF
TRBV18	TRBJ2-7	CASSEGQGASSYEQYF
TRBV6-1	TRBJ2-2	CASSEPDREWTGELFF
TRBV19	TRBJ1-2	CASSVQGSGYTF
TRBV15	TRBJ1-1	CATSEGRINPEAFF
TRBV28	TRBJ2-7	CASSFVAASSYEQYF
TRBV7-2	TRBJ2-7	CASSLVANMRYEQYF
TRBV9	TRBJ2-2	CASSHGGTSGRIGELFF
TRBV11-1	TRBJ2-3	CASSWVGGTDTQYF
TRBV2	TRBJ1-1	CASSEPVVAFF
TRBV6-6	TRBJ2-1	CASSYSTSYYNEQFF
TRBV7-3	TRBJ2-3	CASSLGGGIDTQYF
TRBV12-1	TRBJ1-1	CASSFDRAPNTEAFF
TRBV30	TRBJ2-2	CAWNRDRLAGGSGGELFF
TRBV7-9	TRBJ1-2	CASTSMGQAYGYTF
TRBV13	TRBJ2-1	CASSLVKGPGDEQFF
TRBV6-5	TRBJ2-5	CASSSIFRDGPETQYF
TRBV5-1	TRBJ2-3	CASSLARWTTDTQYF
TRBV4-2	TRBJ2-5	CASSLRGGETQYF
TRBV28	TRBJ2-7	CASSLYLQFYEQYF
TRBV7-8	TRBJ2-1	CASSFLAGAGNEQFF
TRBV7-3	TRBJ1-1	CASSSSGLNTEAFF
TRBV18	TRBJ1-2	CASSPPRVRGYTF
TRBV7-2	TRBJ2-7	CASSLVDGTYEQYF
TRBV6-5	TRBJ1-5	CASSQGAQPQHF
TRBV30	TRBJ2-3	CAWSLGGEGDTQYF
TRBV5-1	TRBJ2-7	CASSLAGTGGYEQYF
TRBV25-1	TRBJ2-2	CPKWAHGELFF
TRBV11-2	TRBJ2-1	CASSRDPGQNNEQFF
TRBV6-4	TRBJ2-1	CASSEEGTGGYNEQFF
TRBV7-2	TRBJ2-1	CASSLGLGDPNEQFF
TRBV4-3	TRBJ2-2	CASSQEAGGVNTGELFF